Detailed here is one T cell receptor beta chain. Its antigen is not known. The record originates from a study of long-term antiretroviral therapy in people with HIV. Turning to the study itself: First collections came about a decade before the 2015 immediate-ART recommendation.

None of the participants with HIV were treated outside the United States. The run of the v3.0 immunoSEQ assay was at survey level. The repertoire was sequenced with immunoSEQ multiplex PCR; TCRdb's copy has only in-frame clones and lacks some. The data hold about 21,000 clones, with roughly 80% observed a single time. The CDR3 is 13 amino acids. Trimming took 6 bases from V and 4 from J; bases not matched to a gene: 2. Germline values: CDR1 SGHDN, CDR2 FVKESK. Whole-study findings and limits: It was observed that HIV repertoires exhibited narrower CDR3 length ranges than controls. Clones that expanded before ART (that is, prior to treatment) dominated the repertoire at all time points.

The source material was unsorted PBMCs, sampled 0.2 years after starting antiretroviral therapy. The chain links TRBV14 to TRBJ2-1; TRBD1 agrees at 8 bases. The source of this sequence is a woman aged 25-40 years with HIV. The CDR3 loop reads CASRRTGYNEQFF. The DNA for the CDR3 is TGTGCCAGCAGACGGACAGGGTACAATGAGCAGTTCTTC.